One and the same sample provided the 13 T cell receptor beta chains below, sequenced in a study of blood T cell repertoires in COVID-19 (dated by TCRdb to the early 2020s). Libraries were constructed by the immunoSEQ multiplex PCR assay. TCRdb retrieved this table from immuneACCESS and kept in-frame rearrangements only. Not all clones are present; in checked studies, unresolved V genes account for under half, and no reason is known for the remainder. This sample comprises tens of thousands of clones, about 90% of them detected only once. The ten largest clonotypes hold 8.5% to 14% of the sample. Sequencing was carried out using peripheral blood. The receptors originated from a man aged 80 or over with acute or convalescent COVID-19.

The DNA of the CDR3 is TGTGCCAGCAGGGGGGGACAGGGCTACAATGAGCAGTTCTTC. Its protein product is CASRGGQGYNEQFF. The rearrangement links TRBV6-5 to TRBJ2-1; 9 bases are a match to TRBD1. The CDR3 contains 14 residues. J was trimmed by 3 bases and V by 6 bases; bases with no gene match: 3. Germline V CDR1 and CDR2: MNHEY, SVGAGI.

This clone was counted only a few times. The rearrangement links TRBV19 to TRBJ1-6; 7 bases line up with TRBD1. The V and J ends lost 6 bases and 5 bases, in that order; junction bases with no gene match: 7. Germline V gives CDR1 LNHDA, CDR2 SQIVND (reference sequence). The CDR3 totals 15 residues. CDR3 sequence reads: CASRLGTENNSPLHF. The CDR3 bases are TGTGCCAGTAGACTAGGGACAGAGAATAATTCACCCCTCCACTTT. Filled out from reference TRBV19 and TRBJ1-6, the complete variable domain reads DGGITQSPKYLFRKEGQNVTLSCEQNLNHDAMYWYRQDPGQGLRLIYYSQIVNDFQKGDIAEGYSVSREKKESFPLTVTSAQKNPTAFYLCASRLGTENNSPLHFGNGTRLTVT.

The genes are TRBV6-5 and TRBJ1-5; no reliable D call. Deletions cut 8 bases from V and 2 bases from J, with 16 bases between. Germline V gives CDR1 MNHEY, CDR2 SVGAGI. The CDR3 runs to 15 residues. The CDR3 DNA is TGTGCCAGCGTGCCGGCCCAGCAGGGCAATCAGCCCCAGCATTTT. Protein: CASVPAQQGNQPQHF.

The J gene is TRBJ1-1, the V gene TRBV6-5; D might be TRBD1 (6 bases). CDR1 is MNHEY, CDR2 SVGAGI, per germline. This CDR3 comprises 14 residues. Trimming pared 10 bases from V and 4 bases from J, leaving 19 bases between. The DNA of the CDR3 is TGTGCCACCGAATTAGGACAGTTAGGCACTGAAGCTTTCTTT. This translates into CATELGQLGTEAFF.

V and J are TRBV4-1 and TRBJ1-5, with 8 bases matching TRBD1. The ends lost 1 base at V and 3 bases at J; junction bases unmatched: 5. CDR1 and CDR2 from the germline V gene are MGHRA and YSYEKL. CDR3 length equals 16 residues. The CDR3 coding sequence is TGCGCCAGCAGCCAAGGGACAGGGCTTATCAATCAGCCCCAGCATTTT. Translated: CASSQGTGLINQPQHF.

The chain has TRBV27 and TRBJ1-4; D unclear. Germline V CDR1 and CDR2: MNHEY, SMNVEV (reference sequence). CDR3 length: 14 amino acids. The germline V and J ends were trimmed by 7 bases and 1 base, with 10 bases remaining between them. The CDR3: CASKKALTNEKLFF. DNA of the CDR3: TGTGCCAGCAAAAAAGCCTTAACTAATGAAAAACTGTTTTTT.

As to this clone: In the same sample, other DNA sequences code for this CDR3. The J gene is TRBJ2-7, the V gene TRBV6-5; 10 bases match TRBD1. Germline V gene sequence: CDR1 MNHEY, CDR2 SVGAGI. Trimming at V came to 6 bases and at J to 4 bases, leaving 6 bases not matched to a gene. CDR3 size: 14 residues. CDR3 in amino acids: CASSSGQGGYEQYF. The CDR3 coding sequence is TGTGCCAGCAGCTCAGGACAGGGGGGTTACGAGCAGTACTTC.

The rearrangement joins TRBV7-8 to TRBJ2-1; the D gene is possibly TRBD2 (6 bases). Looked up from germline, CDR1 is SGHVS and CDR2 is FQNEAQ. Deletions cut 1 base from V and 2 bases from J, with 15 bases between. The CDR3 has 17 residues. CDR3 in amino acids: CASSLVVAGNTYNEQFF. The CDR3 DNA follows: TGTGCCAGCAGCTTAGTCGTGGCGGGGAACACCTACAATGAGCAGTTCTTC.

V gene TRBV27 combines with J gene TRBJ1-5; 7 nucleotides line up with TRBD1. With 4 bases clipped from V and 6 bases from J, the junction kept 6 bases outside the gene matches. Germline loops: CDR1 MNHEY, CDR2 SMNVEV (reference sequence). The CDR3 extends over 14 amino acids. The CDR3 DNA reads TGTGCCAGCAGTTCCCCAGGGGGGTCTCAGCCCCAGCATTTT. This encodes CASSSPGGSQPQHF.

V and J are TRBV6-4 and TRBJ1-1, with D possibly matching TRBD1 (5 bases). Germline-derived CDR1 and CDR2 are MRHNA and SNTAGT. Trimming shortened V by 6 bases and J by 2 bases, and 10 bases separated the two germline ends. This CDR3 region has 13 residues. DNA of the CDR3: TGTGCCAGCAGGGCCCAGGGAAACACTGAAGCTTTCTTT. Translating it yields CASRAQGNTEAFF.

This clone was seen a single time. This chain joins TRBV5-1 and TRBJ2-3; 9 nucleotides agree with TRBD2. Germline CDR1 and CDR2: SGHRS and YFSETQ. This CDR3 spans 17 amino acids. V dropped 1 base and J dropped 3; count of bases not matched to a gene: 9. CDR3 residues: CASSLTPNSGGTDTQYF. CDR3 bases: TGCGCCAGCAGCTTGACCCCTAACAGCGGGGGGACAGATACGCAGTATTTT.

The V call is TRBV3-1 (or the pseudogene TRBV3-2), the J call TRBJ2-7, with 11 bases aligning to TRBD2. The germline V gene has CDR1 LGHDT and CDR2 YNNKEL (reference sequence). The V segment lost 5 bases and the J segment 2 bases; nucleotides outside the gene matches: 2. This CDR3 has 14 residues. The CDR3 is CASSTLAGAYEQYF. For the CDR3, the DNA is TGTGCCAGCAGCACACTAGCGGGGGCCTACGAGCAGTACTTC.

V and J are TRBV25-1 and TRBJ2-3; the match to TRBD1 covers 8 bases. This CDR3 is 13 amino acids long. Trimming at V came to 4 bases and at J to 6 bases, leaving 3 bases not matched to a gene. Germline CDR1 MGHDK, CDR2 SYGVNS. CDR3 in DNA: TGTGCCAGCAGTGCAGGGGGCCCGGATACGCAGTATTTT. Translation: CASSAGGPDTQYF. Full variable domain (rest looked up from reference TRBV25-1 and TRBJ2-3): EADIYQTPRYLVIGTGKKITLECSQTMGHDKMYWYQQDPGMELHLIHYSYGVNSTEKGDLSSESTVSRIRTEHFPLTLESARPSHTSQYLCASSAGGPDTQYFGPGTRLTVL.